The 5 T cell receptor beta chains reported below all come from one sample, sequenced in a study of molecular identifiers for immune sequencing clone quantification. MiXCR, applied by TCRdb to the PCR reads, yields one record per CDR3 protein. Among about 630,000 distinct CDR3 sequences listed, over 25% were seen once. Sequences were obtained from naive CD8+ T cells from blood, with Jurkat cell RNA spiked in. Subset indicated: FACS-sorted CD8+CD4-CCR7+CD45RA+ naive T cells. The receptor set was obtained from a human donor in good health. Some libraries in this study had Jurkat cell RNA spiked in.

Only a few counts were recorded for this clonotype. The chain carries TRBV28 and TRBJ1-2; D is undetermined. The CDR3 is made up of 14 amino acids. V was trimmed by 6 bases and J by 4 bases, leaving 15 bases between them. Germline V lookup: CDR1 MDHEN, CDR2 SYDVKM. CDR3 loop: CASSLSETFYGYTF. The DNA of the CDR3 is TGTGCCAGCAGCCTCAGTGAGACTTTCTATGGCTACACCTTC.

This clonotype was detected ten times or more. The chain is built from TRBV9 and TRBJ2-5; maybe TRBD2 (5 bases). This CDR3 is 13 amino acids long. The germline V and J ends were trimmed by 4 bases and 2 bases, with 9 bases remaining between them. Germline V gene sequence: CDR1 SGDLS, CDR2 YYNGEE. The DNA for the CDR3 is TGTGCCAGCAGCTTCCCGGGGCAAGAGACCCAGTACTTC. It codes for CASSFPGQETQYF.

In this sample, this clonotype turned up a few times. V gene TRBV19 combines with J gene TRBJ2-3; no reliable D call. This CDR3 contains 14 residues. V shed 1 base and J shed 8 bases, with 13 bases lying between them. The germline gives CDR1 LNHDA, CDR2 SQIVND (reference sequence). The DNA of the CDR3 is TGTGCCAGTAGTATAGGAAGCCCCATGGGTACGCAGTATTTT. Its protein product is CASSIGSPMGTQYF.

This clonotype was recorded many times. V is TRBV5-1 and J is TRBJ2-2; maybe TRBD2 (6 bases). The germline V gene has CDR1 SGHRS and CDR2 YFSETQ. The CDR3 runs to 16 residues. The ends were cut back, 3 bases at V and 2 bases at J, with 14 bases in the middle. This chain's CDR3 is CASSSNRDSNTGELFF. DNA for the CDR3: TGCGCCAGCAGCTCGAACCGGGACTCAAACACCGGGGAGCTGTTTTTT.

This clonotype was detected only a few times. The rearrangement uses TRBV5-5 and TRBJ2-5; D is unclear. Germline values: CDR1 SGHKS, CDR2 YYEKEE (reference sequence). V was pared by 4 bases and J by 2 bases, with 15 bases between. CDR3 length: 15 amino acids. CDR3 DNA sequence: TGTGCCAGCAGCCTGTGGTCGGGCCTACAAGAGACCCAGTACTTC. Encoded protein: CASSLWSGLQETQYF. The full variable domain, completed using reference TRBV5-5 and TRBJ2-5, is DAGVTQSPTHLIKTRGQQVTLRCSPISGHKSVSWYQQVLGQGPQFIFQYYEKEERGRGNFPDRFSARQFPNYSSELNVNALLLGDSALYLCASSLWSGLQETQYFGPGTRLLVL.